This TCR beta chain was documented in a study of T cell responses to AZD1222 COVID-19 vaccine. Points from the study as a whole: Compared with day 0, the breadth and depth of the Spike-specific TCR repertoire rose significantly after two doses of AZD1222.

As regards this clone: As yet, its antigen is unknown.

Repertoires were generated with immunoSEQ multiplex PCR, while TCRdb's copy carries only in-frame clones and drops some. This sample has tens of thousands of clones, with around 86% found just once. Between the trimmed V and J ends, which lost 3 bases and 6 bases, there was a span of 5 bases. This CDR3 has 11 amino acids. This chain links TRBV12-3 or TRBV12-4 with TRBJ1-1; D unclear. The receptor's source is an adult in good health. The sequencing used peripheral blood, collected on day 0 of AZD1222 vaccination. CDR3: CASSFPAEAFF. DNA of the CDR3: TGTGCCAGCAGTTTTCCTGCTGAAGCTTTCTTT.